These T cell receptor beta chains were read from a single sample in a study of liver allograft versus peripheral blood T cells. TCRdb passed the reads through MiXCR, listing each CDR3 protein once. The repertoire includes some 9,200 distinct CDR3 sequences, roughly a quarter of them detected once, and roughly 8.3% sits in the top ten. Receptors originate from a human patient who had a liver transplant. Some T cells may possibly be graft donor cells. CDR3s include the opening cysteine and the closing phenylalanine or tryptophan. The D gene is left open where the match is weak. Clone size is shown for a subset of rows, as once, few, many or a class of expanded clone.

V gene,clone size,D gene,J gene,CDR3 protein,CDR3 DNA
TRBV5-1,few,NA,TRBJ1-4,CASSFSTTNEKLFF,TGCGCCAGCAGCTTCAGTACAACTAATGAAAAACTGTTTTTT
TRBV7-9,NA,NA,TRBJ1-2,CASSLGVTLSGYTF,TGTGCCAGCAGCTTAGGGGTCACCCTATCTGGCTACACCTTC
TRBV7-2,NA,TRBD1,TRBJ2-1,CASSLVGGQSSYNEQFF,TGTGCCAGCAGCTTAGTAGGGGGACAGAGCTCCTACAATGAGCAGTTCTTC
TRBV10-3,NA,NA,TRBJ2-1,CAIRGTAYNEQFF,TGTGCCATCAGGGGGACTGCCTACAATGAGCAGTTCTTC
TRBV9,NA,TRBD1,TRBJ1-3,CASSAQGDSSGNTIYF,TGTGCCAGCAGCGCGCAGGGGGATTCCTCTGGAAACACCATATATTTT
TRBV20-1,NA,TRBD2,TRBJ2-5,CSASPGLAVIQETQYF,TGCAGTGCGTCCCCGGGACTAGCGGTAATCCAAGAGACCCAGTACTTC
TRBV6-1,medium-sized,NA,TRBJ2-7,CASRRGHEQYF,TGTGCCAGCCGGAGGGGCCACGAGCAGTACTTC
TRBV3-1,NA,TRBD2,TRBJ2-1,CASSQSGNTYNEQFF,TGTGCCAGCAGCCAAAGCGGGAACACCTACAATGAGCAGTTCTTC
TRBV14,medium-sized,TRBD1,TRBJ1-6,CASSQDGTGKNSPLHF,TGTGCCAGCAGCCAAGATGGGACAGGGAAAAATTCACCCCTCCACTTT
TRBV6-2/TRBV6-3,medium-sized,NA,TRBJ1-2,CASSYSIVGIYGYTF,TGTGCCAGCAGTTACTCGATCGTAGGGATCTATGGCTACACCTTC
TRBV20-1,few,TRBD2,TRBJ2-5,CTSFRTSGMETQYF,TGCACTTCCTTTAGGACTAGCGGGATGGAGACCCAGTACTTC
TRBV12-3/TRBV12-4,few,NA,TRBJ1-1,CASSFRQNTEAFF,TGTGCCAGCAGTTTCCGACAGAACACTGAAGCTTTCTTT
TRBV18,medium-sized,TRBD1,TRBJ1-2,CASSKSGQGDYGYTF,TGTGCCAGCTCAAAATCAGGACAGGGTGACTATGGCTACACCTTC
TRBV6-5,medium-sized,NA,TRBJ1-1,CASRTAEPENTEAFF,TGTGCCAGCAGGACGGCGGAACCCGAGAACACTGAAGCTTTCTTT
TRBV30,medium-sized,NA,TRBJ1-3,CAWSGWRFSGNTIYF,TGTGCCTGGAGTGGGTGGCGGTTCTCTGGAAACACCATATATTTT
TRBV6-5,medium-sized,NA,TRBJ1-5,CASSYSLDQPQHF,TGTGCCAGCAGTTACTCCCTAGATCAGCCCCAGCATTTT
TRBV5-5,few,NA,TRBJ1-1,CASSSGPLNAEAFF,TGTGCCAGCAGCTCGGGACCCCTGAACGCTGAAGCTTTCTTT
TRBV20-1,medium-sized,NA,TRBJ1-4,CSATPVNAVREKLFF,TGCAGTGCTACCCCCGTCAATGCGGTGCGGGAAAAACTGTTTTTT
TRBV29-1,few,NA,TRBJ1-4,CSVEDRGAWGELFF,TGCAGCGTTGAAGATCGGGGGGCTTGGGGGGAACTGTTTTTT
TRBV28,many,NA,TRBJ1-5,CASSFKVQPQHF,TGTGCCAGCAGTTTTAAGGTTCAGCCCCAGCATTTT
TRBV5-4,few,TRBD1,TRBJ1-1,CASSLPGQMNTEAFF,TGTGCCAGCAGCTTACCGGGACAGATGAACACTGAAGCTTTCTTT
TRBV7-9,NA,NA,TRBJ1-1,CASSQPGGRDWTEAFF,TGTGCCAGCAGCCAGCCGGGGGGGAGGGATTGGACTGAAGCTTTCTTT
TRBV12-3/TRBV12-4,NA,NA,TRBJ2-5,CASSLPLGSETQYF,TGTGCCAGCAGTTTACCCCTGGGGTCAGAGACCCAGTACTTC
TRBV20-1,medium-sized,NA,TRBJ2-1,CSFDPHSGPYNEQFF,TGCAGTTTTGACCCCCACAGCGGACCCTACAATGAGCAGTTCTTC
TRBV7-9,few,TRBD1,TRBJ1-1,CASSPRTGRTEAFF,TGTGCCAGCAGCCCAAGGACAGGGCGGACTGAAGCTTTCTTT
TRBV7-2,NA,NA,TRBJ2-3,CASSFWDTSTTQYF,TGTGCCAGCAGCTTTTGGGACACCAGCACTACGCAGTATTTT
TRBV28,few,NA,TRBJ2-5,CASSLRGVPSQETQYF,TGTGCCAGCAGTTTAAGGGGGGTTCCCTCCCAAGAGACCCAGTACTTC
TRBV28,NA,NA,TRBJ1-1,CASSLPSFVMNTEAFF,TGTGCCAGCAGTTTGCCCAGTTTCGTAATGAACACTGAAGCTTTCTTT
TRBV10-3,NA,NA,TRBJ1-1,CAISGGHTNTEAFF,TGTGCCATCAGTGGGGGACATACCAACACTGAAGCTTTCTTT
TRBV6-1,medium-sized,NA,TRBJ1-1,CASVWGDTEAFF,TGTGCCAGCGTGTGGGGGGACACTGAAGCTTTCTTT
TRBV28,many,NA,TRBJ2-7,CASSRQTGRNYEQYF,TGTGCCAGCAGCCGACAGACAGGTCGGAACTACGAGCAGTACTTC
TRBV6-2/TRBV6-3,few,NA,TRBJ1-5,CASSRSNSNQPQHF,TGTGCCAGCAGTCGCAGTAATAGCAATCAGCCCCAGCATTTT
TRBV28,medium-sized,TRBD1,TRBJ2-2,CASWPGVRDRGTGELFF,TGTGCCAGCTGGCCGGGTGTCCGGGACAGGGGTACCGGGGAGCTGTTTTTT
TRBV18,medium-sized,NA,TRBJ1-1,CASSPDGRLMNTEAFF,TGTGCCAGCTCACCAGACGGTCGATTGATGAACACTGAAGCTTTCTTT
TRBV11-2,many,NA,TRBJ1-5,CASSLTGTNQPQHF,TGTGCCAGCAGCTTAACAGGGACTAATCAGCCCCAGCATTTT
TRBV27,medium-sized,TRBD2,TRBJ2-7,CASLPTSGRAIAYEQYF,TGTGCCAGCTTACCGACTAGCGGGAGGGCCATCGCCTACGAGCAGTACTTC
TRBV29-1,few,TRBD1,TRBJ1-2,CSVRGQGVNYGYTF,TGCAGCGTTCGGGGACAGGGGGTTAACTATGGCTACACCTTC
TRBV29-1,NA,NA,TRBJ1-1,CSVAAGRANTEAFF,TGCAGCGTTGCAGCAGGGAGGGCGAACACTGAAGCTTTCTTT